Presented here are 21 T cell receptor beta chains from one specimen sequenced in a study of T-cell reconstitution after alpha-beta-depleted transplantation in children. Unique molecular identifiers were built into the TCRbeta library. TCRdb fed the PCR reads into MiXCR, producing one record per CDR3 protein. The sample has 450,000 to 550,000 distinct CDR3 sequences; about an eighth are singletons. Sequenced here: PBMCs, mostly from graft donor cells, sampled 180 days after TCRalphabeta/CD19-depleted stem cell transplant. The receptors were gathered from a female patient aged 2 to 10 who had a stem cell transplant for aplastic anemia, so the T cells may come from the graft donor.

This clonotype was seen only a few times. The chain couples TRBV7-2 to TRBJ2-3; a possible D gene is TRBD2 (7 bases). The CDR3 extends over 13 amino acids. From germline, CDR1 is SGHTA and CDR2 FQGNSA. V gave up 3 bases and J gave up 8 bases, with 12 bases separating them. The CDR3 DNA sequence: TGTGCCAGCAGCTTTTACAGGGAGGGTACGCAGTATTTT. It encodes CASSFYREGTQYF.

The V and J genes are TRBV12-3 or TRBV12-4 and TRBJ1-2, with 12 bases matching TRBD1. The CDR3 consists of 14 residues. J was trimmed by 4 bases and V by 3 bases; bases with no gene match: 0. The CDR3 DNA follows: TGTGCCAGCAGTTTGGGACAGGGGGCCTATGGCTACACCTTC. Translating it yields CASSLGQGAYGYTF.

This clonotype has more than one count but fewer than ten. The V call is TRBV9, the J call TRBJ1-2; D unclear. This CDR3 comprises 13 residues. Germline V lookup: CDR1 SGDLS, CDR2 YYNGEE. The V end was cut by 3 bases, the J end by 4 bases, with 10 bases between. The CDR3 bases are TGTGCCAGCAGCGGGTCCCAAGTCTATGGCTACACCTTC. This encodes CASSGSQVYGYTF.

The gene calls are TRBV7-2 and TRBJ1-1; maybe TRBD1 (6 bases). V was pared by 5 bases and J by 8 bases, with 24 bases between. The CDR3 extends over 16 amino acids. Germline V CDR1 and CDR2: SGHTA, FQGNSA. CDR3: CASSTFRGKGNAEAFF. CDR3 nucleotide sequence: TGTGCCAGCAGCACGTTTAGGGGGAAGGGGAATGCGGAAGCTTTCTTT.

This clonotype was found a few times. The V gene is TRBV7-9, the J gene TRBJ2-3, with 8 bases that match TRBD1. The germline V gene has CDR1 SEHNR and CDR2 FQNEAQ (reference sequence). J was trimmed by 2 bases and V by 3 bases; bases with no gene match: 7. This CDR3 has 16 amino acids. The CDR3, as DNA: TGTGCCAGCAGCTTGTGGGACAGGTGGAACACAGATACGCAGTATTTT. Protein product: CASSLWDRWNTDTQYF.

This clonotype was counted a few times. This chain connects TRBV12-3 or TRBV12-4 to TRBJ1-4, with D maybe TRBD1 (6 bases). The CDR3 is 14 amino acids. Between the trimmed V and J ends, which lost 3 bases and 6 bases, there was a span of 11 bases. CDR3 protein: CASSLRGTDEKLFF. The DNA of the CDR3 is TGTGCCAGCAGTTTGAGGGGGACCGATGAAAAACTGTTTTTT.

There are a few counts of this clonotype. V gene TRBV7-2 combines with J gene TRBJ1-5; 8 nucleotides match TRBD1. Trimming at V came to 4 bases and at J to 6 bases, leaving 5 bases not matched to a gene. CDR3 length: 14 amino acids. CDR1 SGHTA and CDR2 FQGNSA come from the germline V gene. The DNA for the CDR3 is TGTGCCAGCAGCTCCCGGACAGGGCCTCAGCCCCAGCATTTT. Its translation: CASSSRTGPQPQHF. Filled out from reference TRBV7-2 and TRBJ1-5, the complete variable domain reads GAGVSQSPSNKVTEKGKDVELRCDPISGHTALYWYRQSLGQGLEFLIYFQGNSAPDKSGLPSDRFSAERTGGSVSTLTIQRTQQEDSAVYLCASSSRTGPQPQHFGDGTRLSIL.

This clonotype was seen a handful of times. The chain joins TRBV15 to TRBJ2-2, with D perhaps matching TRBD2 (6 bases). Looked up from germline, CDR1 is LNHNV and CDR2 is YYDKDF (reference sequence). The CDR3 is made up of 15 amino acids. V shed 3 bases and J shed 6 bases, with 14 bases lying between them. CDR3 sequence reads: CATSRGRRDPGELFF. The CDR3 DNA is TGTGCCACCAGCAGGGGGCGGCGGGATCCCGGGGAGCTGTTTTTT.

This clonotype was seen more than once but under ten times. CDR3 sequence: CASSLVPPSGGGTDTQYF. The CDR3 DNA reads TGTGCCAGCAGCTTGGTCCCCCCCAGCGGAGGCGGGACAGATACGCAGTATTTT. The chain has TRBV11-2 and TRBJ2-3; weak D call: TRBD2 (5 bases). Germline V gives CDR1 SGHAT, CDR2 FQNNGV. V lost 3 bases, J lost 3 bases, and 22 bases lay in between. The CDR3 runs 18 residues.

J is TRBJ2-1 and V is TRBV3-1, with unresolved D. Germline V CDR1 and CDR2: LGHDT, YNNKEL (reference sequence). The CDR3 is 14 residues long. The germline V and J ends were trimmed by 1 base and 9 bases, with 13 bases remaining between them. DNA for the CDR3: TGTGCCAGCAGCCAAGGGGTCCGGGCCACTGAGCAGTTCTTC. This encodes CASSQGVRATEQFF.

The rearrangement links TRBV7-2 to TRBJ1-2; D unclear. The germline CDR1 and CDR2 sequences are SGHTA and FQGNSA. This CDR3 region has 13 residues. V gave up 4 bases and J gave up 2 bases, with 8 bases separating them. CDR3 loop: CASSSGENYGYTF. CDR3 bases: TGTGCCAGCAGCTCGGGAGAAAACTATGGCTACACCTTC.

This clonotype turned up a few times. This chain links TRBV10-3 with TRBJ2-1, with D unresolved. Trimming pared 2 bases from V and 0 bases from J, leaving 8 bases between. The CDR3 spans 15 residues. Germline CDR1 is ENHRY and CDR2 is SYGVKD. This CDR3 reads CAISEGPSSYNEQFF. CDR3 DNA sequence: TGTGCCATCAGTGAGGGCCCGAGCTCCTACAATGAGCAGTTCTTC.

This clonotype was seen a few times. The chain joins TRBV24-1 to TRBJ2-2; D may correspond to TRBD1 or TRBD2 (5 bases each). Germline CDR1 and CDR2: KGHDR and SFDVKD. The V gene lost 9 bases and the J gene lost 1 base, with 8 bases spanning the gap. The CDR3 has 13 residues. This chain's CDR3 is CATRGVNTGELFF. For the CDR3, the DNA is TGTGCCACCCGAGGGGTGAACACCGGGGAGCTGTTTTTT.

CDR3 DNA: TGTGCCAGCAGTTTTATGGGTAGCAATCAGCCCCAGCATTTT. It specifies CASSFMGSNQPQHF. This chain uses TRBV12-3 or TRBV12-4 with TRBJ1-5, with no clear D. V was trimmed by 3 bases and J by 0 bases, leaving 6 bases between them. CDR3 length: 14 residues.

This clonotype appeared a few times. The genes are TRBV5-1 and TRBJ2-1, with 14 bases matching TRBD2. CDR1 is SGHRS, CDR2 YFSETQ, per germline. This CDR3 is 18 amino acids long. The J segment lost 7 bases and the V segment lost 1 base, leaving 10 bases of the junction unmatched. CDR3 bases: TGCGCCAGCAGCTTGCCACGACTAGCGGGAGGGCCCTCGAATGAGCAGTTCTTC. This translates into CASSLPRLAGGPSNEQFF.

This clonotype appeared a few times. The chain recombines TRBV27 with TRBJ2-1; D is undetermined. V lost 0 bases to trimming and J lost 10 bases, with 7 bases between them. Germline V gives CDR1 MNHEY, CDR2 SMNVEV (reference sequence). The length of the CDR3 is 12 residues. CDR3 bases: TGTGCCAGCAGTTTATCAGGGATGGAGCAGTTCTTC. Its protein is CASSLSGMEQFF.

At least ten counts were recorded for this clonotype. The CDR3 region has the DNA TGTGCCAGCAGCTTAAGAAGCGGGGGTTGGATAGATACGCAGTATTTT. This translates into CASSLRSGGWIDTQYF. This chain uses TRBV7-2 with TRBJ2-3, with 8 nucleotides matching TRBD2. This CDR3 is 16 amino acids long. The V segment lost 2 bases and the J segment 5 bases; nucleotides outside the gene matches: 9. Germline V CDR1 and CDR2: SGHTA, FQGNSA.

The DNA of the CDR3 is TGTGCCAGCAGCCGGCCTCAGAAGCAAGAGACCCAGTACTTC. As protein: CASSRPQKQETQYF. V usage is TRBV7-9 and J usage is TRBJ2-5; no clear D. Trimming cost V 5 bases and J 2 bases, with 12 bases left between them. The CDR3 loop spans 14 amino acids. Germline V gives CDR1 SEHNR, CDR2 FQNEAQ (reference sequence).

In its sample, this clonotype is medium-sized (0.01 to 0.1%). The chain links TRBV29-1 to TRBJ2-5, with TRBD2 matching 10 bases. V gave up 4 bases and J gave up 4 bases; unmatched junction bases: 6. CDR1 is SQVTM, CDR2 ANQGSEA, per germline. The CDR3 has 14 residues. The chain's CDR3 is CSVGRAGGRETQYF. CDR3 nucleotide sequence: TGCAGCGTTGGACGAGCGGGAGGGCGAGAGACCCAGTACTTC.

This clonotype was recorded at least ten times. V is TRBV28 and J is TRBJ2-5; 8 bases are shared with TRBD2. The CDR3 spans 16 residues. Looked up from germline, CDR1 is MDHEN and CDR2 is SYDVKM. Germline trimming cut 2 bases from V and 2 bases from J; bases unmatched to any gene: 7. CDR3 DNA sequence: TGTGCCAGCAGTTTAATGGTAGTAGCGGGACAAGAGACCCAGTACTTC. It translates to CASSLMVVAGQETQYF.

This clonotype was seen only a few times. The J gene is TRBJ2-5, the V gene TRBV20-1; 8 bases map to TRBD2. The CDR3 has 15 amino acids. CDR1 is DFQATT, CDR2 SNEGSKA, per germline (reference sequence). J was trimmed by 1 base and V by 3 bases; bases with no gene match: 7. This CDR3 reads CSARASGPRQETQYF. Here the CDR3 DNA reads TGCAGTGCTAGGGCTAGCGGGCCCCGCCAAGAGACCCAGTACTTC.